This T cell receptor (beta chain) was obtained from a study of T cell changes during pregnancy in multiple sclerosis. V gave up 6 bases and J gave up 2 bases; unmatched junction bases: 7. There are 15 residues in the CDR3. Looked up from germline, CDR1 is LNHDA and CDR2 is SQIVND (reference sequence). Some clones are missing from TCRdb's copy, which holds only in-frame ones; the method was immunoSEQ multiplex PCR. The sample has tens of thousands of clones, 70% to 90% seen once. The rearrangement uses TRBV19 and TRBJ2-7; 10 nucleotides align to TRBD2. The specimen comprised CD4+ T cells from peripheral blood mononuclear cells, sampled in the first trimester of pregnancy. This sequence was found in a female donor with multiple sclerosis, enrolled in a pregnancy study. In DNA form, the CDR3 reads TGTGCCAGTAGCCCTAGACTAGCGGGTACCTACGAGCAGTACTTC. Encoded protein: CASSPRLAGTYEQYF.